The TCR beta chain described here comes from a study of naive and memory T cell subsets. Study-wide results and limits: No ground truth validated the naive and memory repertoire findings. Diversity fell and Gini index rose from naive through CM, EM, EMRA.

In its sample, this clonotype was seen a few times. The antigen is unknown. Both TRBC1 and TRBC2 were covered by a beta constant-region primer of two equimolar oligonucleotides. The ligated cDNA underwent four PCR rounds using SP2 and nested alpha and beta constant-region primers. One entry per CDR3 protein results from TCRdb running MiXCR on the UMI-ligation and nested PCR reads. Of 6,000 to 8,000 distinct CDR3 sequences listed, approximately 26% are singletons. Four subsets defined by CD45RA and CD27 were sorted after CD3, CD4, CD8 and live/dead staining. Effector memory cells were sorted as CD45RA-CD27-, EMRA cells as CD45RA+CD27-. The CDR3 spans 15 residues. Trimming removed 6 bases from V and 4 bases from J; junction bases left unmatched: 9.

The origin of this receptor is a human donor in good health. Input material: CD8+ TEMRA cells from blood. Noted subset: effector memory re-expressing CD45RA, CD45RA+ CD27-. This chain uses TRBV12-3 or TRBV12-4 with TRBJ2-1, with TRBD2 identical over 7 bases. The CDR3 sequence is CASRPLGGRYNEQFF. The CDR3 bases are TGTGCCAGCAGGCCCCTGGGCGGGAGATACAATGAGCAGTTCTTC.